Listed here are 23 T cell receptor beta chains from one sample, sequenced in a study of T-cell memory formation after mild COVID-19. TCRdb reanalysed the 5' RACE reads using MiXCR and keeps one entry per CDR3 protein. The data contain around 390,000 distinct CDR3 sequences, approximately 15% of them singletons. The sample comprised PBMCs or a T cell subset sorted from them (not recorded which). The receptors come from a man aged 18 to 30 who had mild COVID-19 (a few samples of this study predate the infection). Cell type and time point are not known.

The sample holds a few counts of this clonotype. CDR3 nucleotide sequence: TGCGCCAGCAGCCAAGACGCAGAGGCCTACGAGCAGTACTTC. It translates to CASSQDAEAYEQYF. The V call is TRBV4-3, the J call TRBJ2-7; no clear D. The CDR3 spans 14 residues. The ends were cut back, 0 bases at V and 2 bases at J, with 8 bases in the middle. Looked up from germline, CDR1 is LGHNA and CDR2 is YSLEER.

This chain joins TRBV6-6 and TRBJ1-1, with 8 bases fitting TRBD1. Germline V CDR1 and CDR2: MNHNY, SVGAGI (reference sequence). The ends lost 4 bases at V and 8 bases at J; junction bases unmatched: 12. This CDR3 is built from 15 residues. CDR3 sequence: CASSWGGTGPFEAFF. CDR3 nucleotide sequence: TGTGCCAGCAGTTGGGGGGGGACAGGTCCTTTCGAAGCTTTCTTT.

This chain links TRBV9 with TRBJ1-5; D is unresolved. The length of the CDR3 is 13 residues. V lost 3 bases and J lost 7, with 11 bases in between. From germline, CDR1 is SGDLS and CDR2 YYNGEE. The CDR3 DNA reads as TGTGCCAGCAGCGGGGAGGACTGGCAGCCCCAGCATTTT. Its protein is CASSGEDWQPQHF.

The chain has TRBV20-1 and TRBJ2-7; 11 bases are a match to TRBD1. From germline, CDR1 is DFQATT and CDR2 SNEGSKA (reference sequence). This CDR3 region has 18 residues. V was pared by 3 bases and J by 2 bases, with 15 bases of the junction left unmatched. The CDR3 nucleotides read TGCAGTGCTAGGGATGGACAGGGGGCTCCTTGCTGCGCCTACGAGCAGTACGTC. Protein: CSARDGQGAPCCAYEQYV.

In DNA, the CDR3 is TGTGCCAGCAGCGCGAGAGGGACAGGGGAGACCCAGTACTTC. It specifies CASSARGTGETQYF. This rearrangement joins TRBV7-9 to TRBJ2-5, with 9 bases aligning to TRBD1. V shed 5 bases, J shed 5 bases, and the junction held 6 bases outside the gene matches. There are 14 residues in the CDR3. In germline, CDR1 is SEHNR, CDR2 FQNEAQ (reference sequence).

The chain has TRBV20-1 and TRBJ1-4; D uncertain. CDR1 and CDR2 (germline): DFQATT, SNEGSKA (reference sequence). The CDR3 is 11 residues long. Trimming pared 3 bases from V and 5 bases from J, leaving 4 bases between. The CDR3 region is CSASGNEKLFF. DNA of the CDR3: TGCAGTGCTAGCGGGAATGAAAAACTGTTTTTT.

This clonotype was observed many times. The chain recombines TRBV6-5 with TRBJ1-5; 8 bases map to TRBD1. CDR3 size: 15 residues. CDR1 is MNHEY, CDR2 SVGAGI, per germline. The J segment lost 7 bases and the V segment lost 2 bases, leaving 7 bases of the junction unmatched. The chain's CDR3 is CASSYRGTGGQPQHF. CDR3 DNA: TGTGCCAGCAGTTACAGGGGGACAGGTGGGCAGCCCCAGCATTTT.

The chain recombines TRBV7-2 with TRBJ2-5, with D perhaps being TRBD1 or TRBD2 (5 bases each). The V gene's germline CDR1 is SGHTA and CDR2 FQGNSA. The V and J ends lost 2 bases and 4 bases respectively, with 11 bases between them. This CDR3 has 14 residues. In DNA form, the CDR3 reads TGTGCCAGCAGCTTAAGCGGACAAGGAGAGACCCAGTACTTC. This encodes CASSLSGQGETQYF.

The CDR3 region is CASSLNFPGAQETQYF. DNA of the CDR3: TGCGCCAGCAGCTTGAACTTCCCAGGGGCCCAAGAGACCCAGTACTTC. The chain employs TRBV5-1 and TRBJ2-5; D possibly corresponds to TRBD1 (6 bases). CDR3 length: 16 residues. V was cut by 1 base and J by 1 base, with 14 bases left in between. CDR1 and CDR2 from the germline V gene are SGHRS and YFSETQ.

This clonotype was counted a few times. The chain has TRBV12-3 or TRBV12-4 and TRBJ1-2; D remains ambiguous. Trimming removed 6 bases from V and 10 bases from J, with 15 bases in between. This CDR3 contains 12 residues. The CDR3 DNA follows: TGTGCCAGCAGCTGGACCCGATCCTTCTACACCTTC. Its protein product is CASSWTRSFYTF.

The CDR3: CASSPTSGVRETQYF. DNA of the CDR3: TGTGCCAGTAGCCCGACTAGCGGGGTCCGGGAGACCCAGTACTTC. The rearrangement links TRBV19 to TRBJ2-5, with 11 bases that match TRBD2. With 6 bases clipped from V and 5 bases from J, the junction kept 8 bases outside the gene matches. Germline V gives CDR1 LNHDA, CDR2 SQIVND (reference sequence). CDR3 length: 15 amino acids.

This clonotype was seen only a few times. The V and J genes are TRBV5-1 and TRBJ2-1; TRBD1 agrees at 9 bases. Germline CDR1 SGHRS, CDR2 YFSETQ. Unmatched junction bases numbered 12, after V lost 4 bases and J lost 4 bases. This CDR3 has 17 amino acids. The CDR3 reads CASSPTWLGQGYNEQFF. As DNA, the CDR3 is TGCGCCAGCAGCCCAACGTGGTTGGGACAGGGTTACAATGAGCAGTTCTTC.

The table lists this clonotype with a few counts. This chain joins TRBV7-9 and TRBJ2-4, with 8 bases matching TRBD2. The CDR3 sequence is 16 residues long. Per the germline V gene, CDR1 is SEHNR and CDR2 is FQNEAQ (reference sequence). The J segment lost 9 bases and the V segment lost 3 bases, leaving 13 bases of the junction unmatched. The CDR3 spells CASSFSGAGTPFIQYF. Written as DNA, the CDR3 is TGTGCCAGCAGCTTTAGCGGGGCTGGGACCCCTTTCATTCAGTACTTC.

At least ten counts were recorded for this clonotype. The V call is TRBV12-3 or TRBV12-4, the J call TRBJ2-2, with D unresolved. The ends were cut back, 7 bases at V and 4 bases at J, with 4 bases in the middle. The CDR3 covers 11 residues. The CDR3 bases are TGTGCCAGCACGCCCACCGGGGAGCTGTTTTTT. Its protein is CASTPTGELFF.

This clonotype was seen at least ten times. The J gene is TRBJ2-1, the V gene TRBV7-6, with D possibly called TRBD1 or TRBD2 (7 bases each). The CDR3 totals 16 residues. The germline V gene encodes CDR1 SGHVS and CDR2 FNYEAQ. V was pared by 5 bases and J by 3 bases, with 17 bases between. In nucleotides, the CDR3 is TGTGCCAGCAGCCCGAGCACAGGGGACTACTACAATGAGCAGTTCTTC. It is translated as CASSPSTGDYYNEQFF.

The chain employs TRBV9 and TRBJ1-1; the D is unclear. Per the germline V gene, CDR1 is SGDLS and CDR2 is YYNGEE. This CDR3 has 13 amino acids. V lost 3 bases to trimming and J lost 0 bases, with 6 bases between them. The CDR3 nucleotides read TGTGCCAGCAGCGCCTATATGAACACTGAAGCTTTCTTT. Translation: CASSAYMNTEAFF.

The genes are TRBV7-9 and TRBJ2-5; D is unclear. From germline, CDR1 is SEHNR and CDR2 FQNEAQ (reference sequence). The CDR3 runs 12 residues. V was trimmed by 4 bases and J by 4 bases, leaving 7 bases between them. This CDR3 reads CASSSASETQYF. Here the CDR3 DNA reads TGTGCCAGCAGCTCAGCGTCAGAGACCCAGTACTTC.

The chain uses TRBV6-6 and TRBJ1-5; no firm D call. The CDR3 runs to 14 residues. Germline V gives CDR1 MNHNY, CDR2 SVGAGI (reference sequence). Trimming left V 4 bases short and J 3 bases short, with 10 bases between. CDR3 in DNA: TGTGCCAGCAGTTCGCCCAAGGTCAATCAGCCCCAGCATTTT. Amino acids: CASSSPKVNQPQHF.

There are a few counts of this clonotype. The rearrangement joins TRBV7-2 to TRBJ2-5; 10 bases align to TRBD2. CDR1 and CDR2 from the germline V gene are SGHTA and FQGNSA. V shed 3 bases, J shed 2 bases, and the junction held 3 bases outside the gene matches. The CDR3 covers 15 residues. CDR3 sequence (DNA): TGTGCCAGCAGCTTCACTAGCGGGGTTCAAGAGACCCAGTACTTC. Amino acid sequence: CASSFTSGVQETQYF. Looking up the rest from reference TRBV7-2 and TRBJ2-5 gives the full variable domain: GAGVSQSPSNKVTEKGKDVELRCDPISGHTALYWYRQSLGQGLEFLIYFQGNSAPDKSGLPSDRFSAERTGGSVSTLTIQRTQQEDSAVYLCASSFTSGVQETQYFGPGTRLLVL.

The chain recombines TRBV6-1 with TRBJ1-1; D possibly corresponds to TRBD1 (6 bases). Deletions cut 0 bases from V and 5 bases from J, with 13 bases between. Germline lookup yields CDR1 MNHNS and CDR2 SASEGT. CDR3 length equals 15 residues. CDR3 amino acids: CASSEAQAGETEAFF. In nucleotides, the CDR3 is TGTGCCAGCAGTGAAGCGCAGGCAGGGGAAACTGAAGCTTTCTTT.

This clonotype was picked up a small number of times. The DNA for the CDR3 is TGTGCCAGCAGCCTTCAGGGGGCCTACGAGCAGTACGTC. Its protein is CASSLQGAYEQYV. This sequence joins TRBV7-9 and TRBJ2-7; TRBD1 agrees at 7 bases. The CDR3 sequence is 13 residues long. CDR1 is SEHNR, CDR2 FQNEAQ, per germline (reference sequence). J gave up 2 bases and V 5 bases, and 3 bases lay outside the gene matches.

The sample holds a few counts of this clonotype. This chain connects TRBV15 to TRBJ2-2; 10 bases line up with TRBD1. This CDR3 contains 15 residues. In germline, CDR1 is LNHNV, CDR2 YYDKDF (reference sequence). Losses at the gene ends were 3 bases for V and 3 bases for J; bases not matched to a gene: 1. The CDR3 nucleotides are TGTGCCACCAGCAGGGACAGGGGGTACACCGGGGAGCTGTTTTTT. This codes for CATSRDRGYTGELFF.

The sample holds a few counts of this clonotype. The CDR3 DNA sequence: TGCAGTGCTACAGGACAGTCTCGAGCTTTCTTT. Its protein product is CSATGQSRAFF. V usage is TRBV20-1 and J usage is TRBJ1-1, with D tentatively TRBD1 (6 bases). Germline V gives CDR1 DFQATT, CDR2 SNEGSKA (reference sequence). Trimming removed 4 bases from V and 10 bases from J, with 13 bases in between. This CDR3 comprises 11 residues.